Here is one TCR beta chain with its context. The record originates from a study of blood T cell repertoires in COVID-19. For the study at large: Sites across the United States, Italy and Spain contributed samples from acute and convalescent COVID-19. The cDNA or gDNA used as material had been derived from T cells, B-cell-depleted T cells, or PBMCs.

Original processing notes: Estimated nucleated cell counts came from reference gene primer amplification. Sequencing used immunoSEQ multiplex PCR; TCRdb keeps in-frame clones, though not all of them. V, J and clone size were drawn from that table, and D and trimming were deduced from the DNA. The sample carries 100,000 to 150,000 clones, 70% to 80% recorded once. V dropped 6 bases and J dropped 0; count of bases not matched to a gene: 3. The CDR3 spans 15 residues. The V gene's germline CDR1 is SNHLY and CDR2 FYNNEI. This TCR was recovered from a man aged 40-55 years with active or convalescent COVID-19. The V and J genes are TRBV2 and TRBJ1-5; 9 bases align to TRBD1. The specimen was peripheral blood. The CDR3 region has the DNA TGTGCCAGCAGGGGACAGGGAAATAGCAATCAGCCCCAGCATTTT. It translates to CASRGQGNSNQPQHF.